This T cell receptor beta chain was found in a study of early T cells in non-severe SARS-CoV-2 infection. Whole-study findings and limits: A preference for anti-spike CD8 responses marked VDJdb matching, which missed private and CD4 specificities.

TCRdb reprocessed the 5' RACE reads via MiXCR and lists one record per CDR3 protein. This table holds some 23,000 distinct CDR3 sequences, about 4.8% found once. This clonotype occurred a few times. Its cognate antigen is unknown. The CDR3 totals 15 residues. The trim removed 4 bases at V and 7 bases at J, leaving 9 bases unmatched. CDR1 KGHSH and CDR2 LQKENI come from the germline V gene. This clonotype was sampled from an adult who was a healthcare worker with PCR-confirmed SARS-CoV-2 infection or an uninfected control (not recorded which). The V gene is TRBV18, the J gene TRBJ2-1, with 8 nucleotides matching TRBD2. Sequenced material: whole blood. The CDR3: CASSRGAGEGNEQFF. CDR3 coding DNA: TGTGCCAGCTCACGGGGAGCGGGAGAGGGTAATGAGCAGTTCTTC.